This is a list of T cell receptor beta chains from one sample in a study of blood T cell repertoires in COVID-19. Method: immunoSEQ multiplex PCR; TCRdb's copy keeps in-frame clones and lacks some. Of approximately 90,000 clones listed, roughly 84% are singletons. Sequencing was performed on peripheral blood. The receptor set was obtained from a woman older than 75 with acute or convalescent COVID-19. Each CDR3 is given with its conserved first and last residue. The D gene is left open where the match is weak. Where a row states a size, it is once, few, many or the class of an expanded clone; other rows omit it.

-	TRBV7-9	TRBD1	TRBJ2-7	TGTGCCAGCAGCCTAGAGGACAGGGGGCCGGTCGAGCAGTACTTC	CASSLEDRGPVEQYF
once	TRBV5-1	TRBD2	TRBJ2-3	TGCGCCAGCAGCCGGACTAGCGGTAGCACAGATACGCAGTATTTT	CASSRTSGSTDTQYF
-	TRBV5-1	TRBD2	TRBJ2-5	TGCGCCAGCAGCTTGGCCCTAGCGGGGAACCCCCAAGAGACCCAGTACTTC	CASSLALAGNPQETQYF
-	TRBV2	-	TRBJ2-2	TGTGCCAGCAGAGGGGGGGGTCCAGGGCTGTTTTTT	CASRGGGPGLFF
-	TRBV30	-	TRBJ1-6	TGTGCCTGGAGTCCCGCCGGCGGGATCGATTCACCCCTCCACTTT	CAWSPAGGIDSPLHF
-	TRBV4-1	-	TRBJ2-6	TGCGCCAGCAGCCGTGCCCAGGGTGGCTCTGGGGCCAACGTCCTGACTTTC	CASSRAQGGSGANVLTF
few	TRBV21-1	-	TRBJ2-7	TGTGCCAGCAGCAAACGGGACTCTTTCTACGAGCAGTACTTC	CASSKRDSFYEQYF
-	TRBV30	-	TRBJ1-5	TGTGCCTGGGACCCCGGGAGGGGCGGTCAGCCCCAGCATTTT	CAWDPGRGGQPQHF
-	TRBV7-8	-	TRBJ2-7	TGTGCCAGCAGTTATAGCGGAGGGAGCTCCTACGAGCAGTACTTC	CASSYSGGSSYEQYF
-	TRBV6-1	-	TRBJ1-4	TGTGCCAGCAGTGAAAGGGGCAGATATAATGAAAAACTGTTTTTT	CASSERGRYNEKLFF
-	TRBV15	TRBD1	TRBJ1-2	TGTGCCACCAGCAGAGAGACAGGGATATGGGGCTACACCTTC	CATSRETGIWGYTF
-	TRBV4-2	-	TRBJ2-1	TGTGCCAGCAGCTACCCCTCCGGGGAGCAGTTCTTC	CASSYPSGEQFF
once	TRBV5-1	-	TRBJ2-3	TGCGCCAGCAGCTTGCCGGGATCCGATACGCAGTATTTT	CASSLPGSDTQYF
-	TRBV5-4	TRBD2	TRBJ2-1	TGTGCCAGCAGAAATGCAGGGACTAGCAGAGGAATTAATGAGCAGTTCTTC	CASRNAGTSRGINEQFF
-	TRBV4-1	TRBD1	TRBJ2-7	TGCGCCAGCAGCCAAGATCTAACAGGGGTGTCCTACGAGCAGTACTTC	CASSQDLTGVSYEQYF
-	TRBV15	-	TRBJ2-7	TGTGCCACCAGCAGAGGGCAGACAGCTCACTACGAGCAGTACTTC	CATSRGQTAHYEQYF
-	TRBV18	-	TRBJ1-1	TGTGCCAGCTCACCACAGCAGGGCAAGAACACTGAAGCTTTCTTT	CASSPQQGKNTEAFF
-	TRBV5-4	TRBD2	TRBJ2-5	TGTGCCAGCAGCTCCCCCGGCGGGGGGGGGTCGGAGACCCAGTACTTC	CASSSPGGGGSETQYF
-	TRBV10-3	TRBD1	TRBJ2-7	TGTGCCATCATGAGCCAGGGGGCAAACTACGAGCAGTACTTC	CAIMSQGANYEQYF
-	TRBV3-1/TRBV3-2	TRBD1	TRBJ1-6	TGTGCCAGCAGCGGGAAGACAGGGGTTAGTTCACCCCTCCACTTT	CASSGKTGVSSPLHF
-	TRBV18	TRBD2	TRBJ2-2	TGTGCCAGCTCACTGGGACTAGCGGGAGTGTCGAACACCGGGGAGCTGTTTTTT	CASSLGLAGVSNTGELFF
-	TRBV6-5	-	TRBJ2-7	TGTGCCAGCAGTTACTCGAGGCTCGAGGGTTCGCACGAGCAGTACTTC	CASSYSRLEGSHEQYF
-	TRBV7-2	-	TRBJ2-2	TGTGCCAGCAGCTTAGATCGGGGAGCCGGGGAGCTGTTTTTT	CASSLDRGAGELFF
-	TRBV19	-	TRBJ2-4	TGTGCCAGTAGCCCACCCGGGTGGAGGGAGAACATTCAGTACTTC	CASSPPGWRENIQYF
-	TRBV12-3/TRBV12-4	-	TRBJ1-5	TGTGCCAGCAGTCGACAGAGCAATCAGCCCCAGCATTTT	CASSRQSNQPQHF